The rows below give T cell receptor beta chains drawn from one sample of a study of cytomegalovirus exposure and HLA in healthy donors. Assay used: immunoSEQ multiplex PCR; TCRdb lists only in-frame clones, some missing. The sample lists 200,000 to 250,000 clones, 80% to 90% occurring once. Sequenced material: PBMCs. These receptors were collected from a woman younger than 30 in good health and CMV-seropositive. The CDR3 runs from the conserved cysteine through the conserved F or W. D genes are given only for firm matches. Clone size, where shown, is once, few, many, or a class for clones that have expanded.

-,13,TRBJ1-2,TRBV6-5,TRBD1,TGTGCCAGCAGTTCGGGACAGGCCAGCGGCTACACCTTC,CASSSGQASGYTF
-,17,TRBJ1-3,TRBV15,-,TGTGCCACCAGCAGAGTCCGGGCAGGGCTATCTGGAAACACCATATATTTT,CATSRVRAGLSGNTIYF
once,15,TRBJ2-7,TRBV1,-,TGCACCAGCAGCCAAGTTAGACTAGCGGGAGACGAGCAGTACTTC,CTSSQVRLAGDEQYF
-,15,TRBJ2-2,TRBV6-5,TRBD1,TGTGCCAGCAGAACCGGGACAGGGGCCACCGGGGAGCTGTTTTTT,CASRTGTGATGELFF
once,15,TRBJ2-2,TRBV5-6,TRBD2,TGTGCCAGCAGCTTTACTAGCGGGAGCACCGGGGAGCTGTTTTTT,CASSFTSGSTGELFF
few,12,TRBJ1-2,TRBV18,-,TGTGCCAGCTCACCCTGGCCATATGGCTACACCTTC,CASSPWPYGYTF
few,13,TRBJ1-5,TRBV2,-,TGTGCCAGCAGTGGGGAAGGAGGTCAGCCCCAGCATTTT,CASSGEGGQPQHF
-,17,TRBJ2-3,TRBV28,-,TGTGCCAGCACTGGACGGGTTAAATGGGGCTTGGCAGATACGCAGTATTTT,CASTGRVKWGLADTQYF
-,18,TRBJ2-2,TRBV7-8,TRBD2,TGTGCCAGCAGCTTGAGGGACGGGAGGAGCAGGGACACCGGGGAGCTGTTTTTT,CASSLRDGRSRDTGELFF
-,14,TRBJ2-2,TRBV18,-,TGTGCCAGCTCACTGGACAGGAACACCGGGGAGCTGTTTTTT,CASSLDRNTGELFF
-,12,TRBJ2-7,TRBV6-5,-,TGTGCCAGCAGCCGGGGGGCGGTCGAGCAGTACTTC,CASSRGAVEQYF
once,16,TRBJ2-1,TRBV5-1,-,TGCGCCAGCAGCTTGCCCCAGTCAGGGTCCTACAATGAGCAGTTCTTC,CASSLPQSGSYNEQFF
-,15,TRBJ1-5,TRBV29-1,TRBD1,TGCAGCGTCGCGTCAGGGGGCTTCAGCAATCAGCCCCAGCATTTT,CSVASGGFSNQPQHF
-,13,TRBJ2-3,TRBV6-5,-,TGTGCCAGCAGTTTAAGCCCGGGAGCTACGCAGTATTTT,CASSLSPGATQYF
once,12,TRBJ2-1,TRBV5-1,-,TGCGCCAGCAGCTTCGGGTCAAATGAGCAGTTCTTC,CASSFGSNEQFF
-,12,TRBJ2-7,TRBV7-8,-,TGTGCCAGCAGCTTACGGGGTTACGAGCAGTACTTC,CASSLRGYEQYF
-,14,TRBJ2-7,TRBV6-5,-,TGTGCCAGCAGTTCCCGCGCGGTGTCCTACGAGCAGTACTTC,CASSSRAVSYEQYF
-,13,TRBJ2-5,TRBV13,-,TGTGCCAGCAGCCCCGAGCGTAGGGAGACCCAGTACTTC,CASSPERRETQYF